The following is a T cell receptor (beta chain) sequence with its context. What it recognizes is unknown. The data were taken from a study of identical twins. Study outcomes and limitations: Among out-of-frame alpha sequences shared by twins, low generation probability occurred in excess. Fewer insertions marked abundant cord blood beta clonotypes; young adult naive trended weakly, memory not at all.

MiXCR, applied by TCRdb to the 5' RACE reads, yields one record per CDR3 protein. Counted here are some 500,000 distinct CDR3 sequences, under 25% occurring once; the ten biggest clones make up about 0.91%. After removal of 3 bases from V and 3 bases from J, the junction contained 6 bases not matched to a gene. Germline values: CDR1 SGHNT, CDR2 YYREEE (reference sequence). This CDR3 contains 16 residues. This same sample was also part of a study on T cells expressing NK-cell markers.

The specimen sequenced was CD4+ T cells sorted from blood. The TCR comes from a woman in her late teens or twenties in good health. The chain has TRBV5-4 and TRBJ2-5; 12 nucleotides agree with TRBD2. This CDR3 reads CASSSETSGSKETQYF. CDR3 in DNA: TGTGCCAGCAGCTCCGAGACTAGCGGGAGCAAAGAGACCCAGTACTTC.